This TCR beta chain was sequenced for a study of T cells in Graves' hyperthyroidism and ophthalmopathy. Study results and limitations: Stable hyperthyroidism and ophthalmopathy were separated using 13 V-J signatures.

This clonotype was seen ten or more times. What it recognizes is unknown. Graves' hyperthyroidism was deemed stable absent ophthalmopathy progression within 18 months. PBMCs were collected from an approximately 10 ml volume of fresh peripheral blood. V was trimmed by 0 bases and J by 7 bases, leaving 10 bases between them. CDR3 length: 15 residues. Germline assignment: CDR1 MNHNY and CDR2 SVGAGI (reference sequence). RNA transcripts served as the template for amplifying TCR beta CDR3 regions. The study used the HTBI primer set for a first-round RT-PCR of the TCR CDR3. TCRdb passed the multiplex PCR reads through MiXCR, listing each CDR3 protein once. The repertoire includes around 700,000 distinct CDR3 sequences, about a third of them detected once, and around 32% sits in the top ten.

The receptor comes from a woman in her thirties or forties with Graves' hyperthyroidism. The sequencing input was blood. The V call is TRBV6-6, the J call TRBJ1-6, with D unclear. CDR3 DNA: TGTGCCAGCAGTTACTCGGGAGGGAGCAATTCACCCCTCCACTTT. This translates into CASSYSGGSNSPLHF.